The source of this T cell receptor (beta chain) is a study of regulatory T cells in long-lasting Graves disease. Study-wide results and limits: Patients with persistent disease showed a bias toward TRBV28, TRBJ1-2 and TRBJ2-5.

Germline V lookup: CDR1 MNHNS, CDR2 SASEGT. V was clipped by 6 bases and J by 6 bases; unmatched bases: 14. The CDR3 is 16 amino acids. This clonotype has a handful of counts. What it binds is unknown. Indicated time point: persistent/refractory GD, antithyroid drugs over 5 years with positive TRAb. PBMC-derived RNA was used for the TCR library. Relying on iRepertoire HTBI primers and Arm-PCR of CDR3 regions, the team built TCR beta libraries. From the multiplex PCR reads, TCRdb called clonotypes with MiXCR, one entry per CDR3 protein. The table includes over 650,000 distinct CDR3 sequences, about 32% detected once.

Material: peripheral blood mononuclear cells (PBMCs), obtained when the disease was refractory, from a patient treated with antithyroid drugs. The sequence was obtained from a female donor with Graves disease. V usage is TRBV6-1 and J usage is TRBJ2-7; 10 bases are a match to TRBD1. CDR3 in DNA: TGTGCCAGCAGCTCCCTCCCCGACAGGGGGCTATTCGAGCAGTACTTC. This sequence encodes CASSSLPDRGLFEQYF.